The clone carrying this T cell receptor beta chain turned up a few times. Its antigen is undetermined. The data were obtained in a study of blood T cells in healthy people across ages. The study, taken as a whole, reports: Roughly linear declines in TCR beta diversity per million T cells occurred with age.

A sample-barcoded 5' primer and a J-beta primer mix were used in a second PCR of about 6 to 12 cycles. TCRdb redid the calling of the 5' RACE reads with MiXCR, one entry per CDR3 protein. Of over 1,500,000 distinct CDR3 sequences detected, just under 50% appear once; the ten largest clones hold around 2.1%. Trimming removed 2 bases from V and 11 bases from J; junction bases left unmatched: 3. CDR3 length: 11 residues. Germline CDR1 reads MNHEY; CDR2 reads SVGEGT. This TCR derives from a woman aged 40 to 50 in good health. Sequencing used blood. The V call is TRBV6-2 or TRBV6-3, the J call TRBJ2-7; 7 nucleotides agree with TRBD1. CDR3 sequence reads: CASSYPGQKYF. The CDR3 nucleotides read TGTGCCAGCAGTTACCCGGGACAGAAGTACTTC.